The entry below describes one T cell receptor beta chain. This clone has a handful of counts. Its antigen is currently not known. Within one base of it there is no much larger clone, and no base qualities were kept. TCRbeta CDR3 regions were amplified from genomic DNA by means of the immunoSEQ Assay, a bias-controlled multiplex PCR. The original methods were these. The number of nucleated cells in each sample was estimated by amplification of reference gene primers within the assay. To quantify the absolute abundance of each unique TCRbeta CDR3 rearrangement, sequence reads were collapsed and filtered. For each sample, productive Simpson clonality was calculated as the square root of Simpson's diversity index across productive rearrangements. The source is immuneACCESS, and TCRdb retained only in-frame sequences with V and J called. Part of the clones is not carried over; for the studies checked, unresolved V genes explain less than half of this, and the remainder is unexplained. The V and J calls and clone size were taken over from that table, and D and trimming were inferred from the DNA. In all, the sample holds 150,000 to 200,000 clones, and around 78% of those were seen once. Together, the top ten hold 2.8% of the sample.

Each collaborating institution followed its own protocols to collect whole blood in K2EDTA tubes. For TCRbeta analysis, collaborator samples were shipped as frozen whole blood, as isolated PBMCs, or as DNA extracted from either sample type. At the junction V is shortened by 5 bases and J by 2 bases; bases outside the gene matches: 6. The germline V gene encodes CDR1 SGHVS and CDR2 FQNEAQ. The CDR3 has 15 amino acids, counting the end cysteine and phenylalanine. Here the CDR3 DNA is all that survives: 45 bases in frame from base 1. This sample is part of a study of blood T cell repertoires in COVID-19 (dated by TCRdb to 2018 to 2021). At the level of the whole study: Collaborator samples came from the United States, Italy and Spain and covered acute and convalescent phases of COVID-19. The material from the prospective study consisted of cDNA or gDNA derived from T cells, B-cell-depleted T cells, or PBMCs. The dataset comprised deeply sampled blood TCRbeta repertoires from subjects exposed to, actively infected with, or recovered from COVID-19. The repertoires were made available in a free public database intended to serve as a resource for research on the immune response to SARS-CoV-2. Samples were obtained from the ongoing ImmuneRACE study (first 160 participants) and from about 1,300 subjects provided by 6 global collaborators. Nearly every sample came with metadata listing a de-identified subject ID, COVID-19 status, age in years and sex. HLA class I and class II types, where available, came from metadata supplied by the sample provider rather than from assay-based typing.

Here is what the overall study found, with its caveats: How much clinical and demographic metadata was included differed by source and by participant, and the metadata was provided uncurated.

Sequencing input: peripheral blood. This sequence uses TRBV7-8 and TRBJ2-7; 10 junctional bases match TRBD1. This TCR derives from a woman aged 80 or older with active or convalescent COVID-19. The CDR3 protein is CASSRDRGSTYEQYF. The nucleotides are TGTGCCAGCAGCCGGGACAGGGGATCTACCTACGAGCAGTACTTC.